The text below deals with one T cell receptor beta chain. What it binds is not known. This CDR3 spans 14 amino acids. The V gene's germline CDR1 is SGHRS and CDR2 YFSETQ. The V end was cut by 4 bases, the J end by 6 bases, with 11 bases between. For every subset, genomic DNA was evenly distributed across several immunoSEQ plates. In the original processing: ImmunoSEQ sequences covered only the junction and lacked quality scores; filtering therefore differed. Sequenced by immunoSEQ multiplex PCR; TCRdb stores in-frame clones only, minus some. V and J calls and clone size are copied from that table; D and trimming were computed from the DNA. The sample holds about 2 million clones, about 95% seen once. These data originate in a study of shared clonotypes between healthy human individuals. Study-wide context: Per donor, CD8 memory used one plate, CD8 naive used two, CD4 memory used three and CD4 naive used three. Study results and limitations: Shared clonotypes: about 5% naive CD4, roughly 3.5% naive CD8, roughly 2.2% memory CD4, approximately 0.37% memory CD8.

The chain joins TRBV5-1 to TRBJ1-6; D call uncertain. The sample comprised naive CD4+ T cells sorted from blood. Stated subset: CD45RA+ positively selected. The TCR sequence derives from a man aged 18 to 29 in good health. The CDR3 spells CASSRVESNSPLHF. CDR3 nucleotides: TGCGCCAGCAGCAGGGTTGAGTCTAATTCACCCCTCCACTTT.